The entry that follows covers one T cell receptor beta chain sequence. Its antigen is undetermined. The sample comes from a study of radiation and T cells in renal cell carcinoma. Study-level findings and limits: Top 100 clonotypes averaged approximately 50% in irradiated versus about 45% in nephrectomy-only tumors. Dominant CDR3 motifs were more common in irradiated tumors than controls.

TCRdb's table, derived via immunoSEQ multiplex PCR, lists solely in-frame clones and lacks some. Of some 5,600 clones listed, 68% are singletons. The treatment here: treatment-naive control, cytoreductive nephrectomy. Sequenced control tumors were from about a dozen males and a handful of females, median age 57. Unmatched junction bases numbered 3, after V lost 4 bases and J lost 2 bases. In germline, CDR1 is SQVTM, CDR2 ANQGSEA. The CDR3 extends over 13 amino acids. The clonotype originates from a human donor with renal cell carcinoma. The specimen comprised tumor tissue, sampled from a patient whose treatment was nephrectomy without radiotherapy. The chain combines TRBV29-1 with TRBJ2-7; 9 nucleotides align to TRBD1. CDR3 in amino acids: CSVVGQGTYEQYF. In DNA form, the CDR3 reads TGCAGCGTTGTGGGACAGGGTACCTACGAGCAGTACTTC.